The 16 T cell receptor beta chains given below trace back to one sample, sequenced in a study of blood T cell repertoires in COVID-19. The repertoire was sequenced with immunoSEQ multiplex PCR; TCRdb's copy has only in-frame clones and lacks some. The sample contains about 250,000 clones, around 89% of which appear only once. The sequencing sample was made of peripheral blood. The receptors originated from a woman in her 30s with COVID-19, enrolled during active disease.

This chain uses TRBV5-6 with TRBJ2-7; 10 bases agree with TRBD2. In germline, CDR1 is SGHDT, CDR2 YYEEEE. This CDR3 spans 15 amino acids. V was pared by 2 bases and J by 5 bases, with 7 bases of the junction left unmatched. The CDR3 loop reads CASSFPSGGADEQYF. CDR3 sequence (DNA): TGTGCCAGCAGCTTCCCCAGCGGGGGGGCCGACGAGCAGTACTTC.

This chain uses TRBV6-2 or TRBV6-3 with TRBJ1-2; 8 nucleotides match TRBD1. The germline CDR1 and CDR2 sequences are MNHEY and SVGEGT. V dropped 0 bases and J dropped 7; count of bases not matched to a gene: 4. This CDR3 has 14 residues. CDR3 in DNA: TGTGCCAGCAGTTACTCGGGGGACAGGTCTGGCTACACCTTC. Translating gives CASSYSGDRSGYTF.

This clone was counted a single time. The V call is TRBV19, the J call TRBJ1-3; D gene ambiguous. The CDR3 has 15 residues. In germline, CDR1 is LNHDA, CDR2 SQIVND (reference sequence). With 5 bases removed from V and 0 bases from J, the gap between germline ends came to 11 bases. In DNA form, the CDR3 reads TGTGCCAGTAGTCCCCGCCAGTCCTCTGGAAACACCATATATTTT. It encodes CASSPRQSSGNTIYF.

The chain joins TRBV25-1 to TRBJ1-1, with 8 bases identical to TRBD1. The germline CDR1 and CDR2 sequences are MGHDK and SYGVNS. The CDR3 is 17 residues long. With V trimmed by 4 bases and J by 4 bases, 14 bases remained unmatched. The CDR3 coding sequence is TGTGCCAGCAGTGGGAGAGACAGGGGTTGGGATGGCACTGAAGCTTTCTTT. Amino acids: CASSGRDRGWDGTEAFF.

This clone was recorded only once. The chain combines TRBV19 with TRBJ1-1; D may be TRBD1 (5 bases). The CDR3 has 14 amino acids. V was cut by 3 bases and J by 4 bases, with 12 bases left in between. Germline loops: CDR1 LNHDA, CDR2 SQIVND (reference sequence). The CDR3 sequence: CASSIVGGSTEAFF. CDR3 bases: TGTGCCAGTAGTATCGTCGGGGGGAGCACTGAAGCTTTCTTT.

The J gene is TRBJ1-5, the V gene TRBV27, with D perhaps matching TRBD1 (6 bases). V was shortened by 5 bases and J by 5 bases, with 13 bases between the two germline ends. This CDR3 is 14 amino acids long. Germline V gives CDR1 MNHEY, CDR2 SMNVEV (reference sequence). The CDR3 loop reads CASSPSDSYQPQHF. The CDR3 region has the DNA TGTGCCAGCAGTCCCTCGGACAGTTATCAGCCCCAGCATTTT.

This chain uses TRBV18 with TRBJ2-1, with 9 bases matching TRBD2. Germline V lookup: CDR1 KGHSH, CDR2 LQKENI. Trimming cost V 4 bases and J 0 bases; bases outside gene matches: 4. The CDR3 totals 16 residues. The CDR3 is CASSLSGGVSYNEQFF. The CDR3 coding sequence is TGTGCCAGCTCACTTAGCGGGGGAGTCTCCTACAATGAGCAGTTCTTC.

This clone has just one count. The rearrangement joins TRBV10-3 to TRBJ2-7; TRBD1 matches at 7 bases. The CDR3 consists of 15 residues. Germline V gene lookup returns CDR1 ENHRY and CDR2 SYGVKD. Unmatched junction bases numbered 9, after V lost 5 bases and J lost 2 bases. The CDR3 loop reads CAISSGRGTTYEQYV. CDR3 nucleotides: TGTGCCATCAGTAGTGGCAGGGGGACCACCTACGAGCAGTACGTC.

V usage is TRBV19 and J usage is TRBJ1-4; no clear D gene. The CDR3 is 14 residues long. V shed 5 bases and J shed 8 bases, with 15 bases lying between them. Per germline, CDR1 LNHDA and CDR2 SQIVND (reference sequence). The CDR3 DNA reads TGTGCCAGTAGTCTCCCGGGAGCTGGGGAAAAACTGTTTTTT. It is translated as CASSLPGAGEKLFF.

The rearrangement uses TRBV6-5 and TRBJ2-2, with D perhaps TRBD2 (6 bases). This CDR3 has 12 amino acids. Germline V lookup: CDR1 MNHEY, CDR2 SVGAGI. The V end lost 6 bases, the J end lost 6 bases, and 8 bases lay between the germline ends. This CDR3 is CASSREAGELFF. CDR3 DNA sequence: TGTGCCAGCAGCAGGGAGGCCGGGGAGCTGTTTTTT.

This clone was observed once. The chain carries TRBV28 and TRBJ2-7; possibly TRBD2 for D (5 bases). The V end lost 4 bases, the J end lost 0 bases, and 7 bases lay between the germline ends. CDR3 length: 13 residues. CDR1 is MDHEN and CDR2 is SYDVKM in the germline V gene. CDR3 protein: CASSSAGSYEQYV. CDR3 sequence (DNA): TGTGCCAGCAGTTCTGCGGGCTCCTACGAGCAGTACGTC.

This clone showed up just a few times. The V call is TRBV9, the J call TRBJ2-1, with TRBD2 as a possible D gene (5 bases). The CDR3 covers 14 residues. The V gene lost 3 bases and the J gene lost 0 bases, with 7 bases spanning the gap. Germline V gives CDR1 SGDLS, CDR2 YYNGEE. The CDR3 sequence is CASSDGVSYNEQFF. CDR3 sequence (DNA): TGTGCCAGCAGCGACGGGGTCTCCTACAATGAGCAGTTCTTC.

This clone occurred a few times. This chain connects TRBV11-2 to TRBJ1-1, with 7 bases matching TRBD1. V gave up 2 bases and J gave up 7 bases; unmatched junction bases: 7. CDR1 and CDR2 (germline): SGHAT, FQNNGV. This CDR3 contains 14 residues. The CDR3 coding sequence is TGTGCCAGCAGCTTAAGACAGGGAAGGAATGAAGCTTTCTTT. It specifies CASSLRQGRNEAFF.

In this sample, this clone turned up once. CDR3 in DNA: TGCGCCAGCAGCTGGCAGGGGGCGTCAAACTCTGGGGCCAACGTCCTGACTTTC. This codes for CASSWQGASNSGANVLTF. The rearrangement joins TRBV5-1 to TRBJ2-6; 8 bases fit TRBD1. CDR3 size: 18 residues. From germline, CDR1 is SGHRS and CDR2 YFSETQ. Trimming removed 3 bases from V and 0 bases from J; junction bases left unmatched: 8.

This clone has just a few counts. CDR3 sequence: CASTPTSGRGNEQFF. The CDR3 nucleotides read TGTGCCAGCACTCCGACTAGCGGGAGGGGCAATGAGCAGTTCTTC. The chain recombines TRBV2 with TRBJ2-1; the match to TRBD2 covers 14 bases. Germline V gene lookup returns CDR1 SNHLY and CDR2 FYNNEI. V trimming: 7 bases; J trimming: 6 bases; junction bases outside the gene matches: 5. CDR3 length: 15 residues.

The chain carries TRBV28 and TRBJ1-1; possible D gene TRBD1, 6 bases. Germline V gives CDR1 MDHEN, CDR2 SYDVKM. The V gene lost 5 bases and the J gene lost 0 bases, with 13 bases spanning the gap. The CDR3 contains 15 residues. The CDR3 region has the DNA TGTGCCAGCAGTCCCCGGACAGTCATGAACACTGAAGCTTTCTTT. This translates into CASSPRTVMNTEAFF.